The clone carrying this T cell receptor beta chain was seen more than once but under ten times. What it binds is unknown. Looked up from germline, CDR1 is SGHRS and CDR2 is YFSETQ. CDR3 length: 14 residues. Trimming shortened V by 2 bases and J by 8 bases, and 14 bases separated the two germline ends. This sample is part of a study of a mutant IDH1 vaccine in newly diagnosed glioma. Time point defined: week 5, during vaccination. A 20-mer mutant IDH1 peptide at 300 ug was injected subcutaneously with topical imiquimod. Sequenced by immunoSEQ multiplex PCR; TCRdb stores in-frame clones only, minus some. The sample has 30,000 to 35,000 clones, roughly 83% seen once.

The chain carries TRBV5-1 and TRBJ2-1; a weak D match, TRBD2 (5 bases). This receptor was taken from a man younger than 45 with glioma. Sequenced here: PBMCs, sampled from a glioma patient whose treatment included an IDH1 peptide vaccine. CDR3 bases: TGCGCCAGCAGCTTCGACACCCTGGGAGATGAGCAGTTCTTC. Its translation: CASSFDTLGDEQFF.